These T cell receptor beta chains were read from a single sample in a study of blood T cell repertoires in COVID-19. Sequencing used immunoSEQ multiplex PCR; TCRdb keeps in-frame clones, though not all of them. This table holds approximately 300,000 clones, around nine tenths found once. Sequencing used PBMCs or T cells enriched from blood (not recorded which). These receptors were taken from a woman in her 30s who had been exposed to COVID-19. Each CDR3 is given with its conserved first and last residue. Each record gives: V gene, clone size, J gene, D gene, CDR3 protein, CDR3 DNA. A D gene is named only where the DNA matches it firmly. Only some rows state a clone size, as once, few, many or a class for expanded clones.

v_gene: TRBV9
abundance: NA
j_gene: TRBJ2-5
d_gene: TRBD2
CDR3aa: CASSVGAGGSYQETQYF
CDR3nt: TGTGCCAGCAGCGTAGGAGCGGGGGGGTCCTACCAAGAGACCCAGTACTTC

v_gene: TRBV10-3
abundance: NA
j_gene: TRBJ1-6
d_gene: NA
CDR3aa: CAISGTSRSYNSPLHF
CDR3nt: TGTGCCATCAGCGGGACATCTCGCTCCTATAATTCACCCCTCCACTTT

v_gene: TRBV9
abundance: NA
j_gene: TRBJ2-5
d_gene: NA
CDR3aa: CASSVNRGAGETQYF
CDR3nt: TGTGCCAGCAGCGTAAACCGGGGGGCAGGAGAGACCCAGTACTTC

v_gene: TRBV2
abundance: NA
j_gene: TRBJ2-7
d_gene: TRBD1
CDR3aa: CASSEQGAIYEQYF
CDR3nt: TGTGCCAGCAGTGAGCAGGGGGCGATCTACGAGCAGTACTTC

v_gene: TRBV2
abundance: NA
j_gene: TRBJ1-1
d_gene: NA
CDR3aa: CASSLGGGNTEAFF
CDR3nt: TGTGCCAGCAGTCTCGGGGGGGGTAACACTGAAGCTTTCTTT

v_gene: TRBV28
abundance: NA
j_gene: TRBJ2-7
d_gene: TRBD1
CDR3aa: CASGVTGTETF
CDR3nt: TGTGCCAGCGGGGTGACCGGGACAGAGACATTC

v_gene: TRBV5-5
abundance: NA
j_gene: TRBJ1-2
d_gene: NA
CDR3aa: CASSFRQAYFNYGYTF
CDR3nt: TGTGCCAGCAGCTTCCGACAGGCTTACTTCAACTATGGCTACACCTTC

v_gene: TRBV5-5
abundance: NA
j_gene: TRBJ1-3
d_gene: TRBD1
CDR3aa: CASSLVRTGGSSGNTIYF
CDR3nt: TGTGCCAGCAGCTTGGTACGGACAGGGGGGAGTTCGGGAAACACCATATATTTT

v_gene: TRBV7-9
abundance: NA
j_gene: TRBJ1-2
d_gene: NA
CDR3aa: CASSRGTYTSNYGYTF
CDR3nt: TGTGCCAGCAGCCGAGGGACATACACATCTAACTATGGCTACACCTTC

v_gene: TRBV4-1
abundance: NA
j_gene: TRBJ1-5
d_gene: NA
CDR3aa: CASSQDLTALRPQHF
CDR3nt: TGCGCCAGCAGCCAAGACTTGACAGCATTGAGGCCCCAGCATTTT

v_gene: TRBV10-3
abundance: few
j_gene: TRBJ1-6
d_gene: NA
CDR3aa: CAISESTFGSPLHF
CDR3nt: TGTGCCATCAGTGAATCTACTTTCGGTTCACCCCTCCACTTT

v_gene: TRBV7-2
abundance: NA
j_gene: TRBJ2-4
d_gene: NA
CDR3aa: CASSLDGGTAKNIQYF
CDR3nt: TGTGCCAGCAGCTTAGATGGGGGGACGGCCAAAAACATTCAGTACTTC

v_gene: TRBV18
abundance: NA
j_gene: TRBJ1-6
d_gene: TRBD1
CDR3aa: CASSPKNTGGTNSPLHF
CDR3nt: TGTGCCAGCTCACCAAAAAACACAGGGGGTACTAATTCACCCCTCCACTTT

v_gene: TRBV20-1
abundance: NA
j_gene: TRBJ2-7
d_gene: NA
CDR3aa: CSASSARGISYEQYF
CDR3nt: TGCAGTGCTAGTTCGGCCCGGGGGATCTCCTACGAGCAGTACTTC

v_gene: TRBV18
abundance: NA
j_gene: TRBJ2-7
d_gene: NA
CDR3aa: CASSPPGAGSYEQYF
CDR3nt: TGTGCCAGCTCACCACCGGGGGCTGGTTCCTACGAGCAGTACTTC

v_gene: TRBV12-3/TRBV12-4
abundance: NA
j_gene: TRBJ1-2
d_gene: NA
CDR3aa: CASSIDRYYGYTF
CDR3nt: TGTGCCAGCAGTATCGACAGATACTATGGCTACACCTTC

v_gene: TRBV29-1
abundance: NA
j_gene: TRBJ1-2
d_gene: NA
CDR3aa: CSASLLRGTYGYTF
CDR3nt: TGCAGCGCCTCACTTTTGAGGGGGACCTATGGCTACACCTTC

v_gene: TRBV3-1/TRBV3-2
abundance: NA
j_gene: TRBJ1-2
d_gene: TRBD1
CDR3aa: CASSQPRRDRGYGYTF
CDR3nt: TGTGCCAGCAGCCAACCCCGGAGGGACAGGGGCTATGGCTACACCTTC

v_gene: TRBV4-3
abundance: NA
j_gene: TRBJ2-5
d_gene: NA
CDR3aa: CASSHRRTAQETQYF
CDR3nt: TGCGCCAGCAGCCACCGCAGGACTGCACAAGAGACCCAGTACTTC

v_gene: TRBV3-1/TRBV3-2
abundance: NA
j_gene: TRBJ1-2
d_gene: NA
CDR3aa: CASSLSKTGHGGYTF
CDR3nt: TGTGCCAGCAGCCTTTCTAAAACGGGACACGGCGGCTACACCTTC

v_gene: TRBV7-9
abundance: NA
j_gene: TRBJ2-7
d_gene: TRBD1
CDR3aa: CASSRHTGGFDEQYF
CDR3nt: TGTGCCAGCAGCCGACACACAGGGGGGTTCGACGAGCAGTACTTC

v_gene: TRBV5-1
abundance: NA
j_gene: TRBJ2-2
d_gene: NA
CDR3aa: CASSLGGHTLMNTGELFF
CDR3nt: TGCGCCAGCAGCTTGGGGGGACACACTTTGATGAACACCGGGGAGCTGTTTTTT

v_gene: TRBV10-3
abundance: NA
j_gene: TRBJ1-1
d_gene: TRBD1
CDR3aa: CAISEPRTGSTEAFF
CDR3nt: TGTGCCATCAGTGAGCCACGGACAGGGTCCACTGAAGCTTTCTTT

v_gene: TRBV4-1
abundance: NA
j_gene: TRBJ1-6
d_gene: NA
CDR3aa: CASSRYRAPDSPLHF
CDR3nt: TGCGCCAGCAGCCGATACAGGGCTCCTGATTCACCCCTCCACTTT

v_gene: TRBV7-9
abundance: few
j_gene: TRBJ2-1
d_gene: TRBD1
CDR3aa: CASSLGAGGNEQFF
CDR3nt: TGTGCCAGCAGCTTAGGGGCAGGGGGCAATGAGCAGTTCTTC

v_gene: TRBV6-5
abundance: NA
j_gene: TRBJ1-4
d_gene: NA
CDR3aa: CASRAPAGGKLFF
CDR3nt: TGTGCCAGCAGAGCCCCGGCGGGGGGAAAACTGTTTTTT

v_gene: TRBV21-1
abundance: few
j_gene: TRBJ2-5
d_gene: NA
CDR3aa: CASNLRQVGDEDQYF
CDR3nt: TGTGCCAGCAACCTTCGACAGGTTGGTGATGAGGACCAGTACTTC

v_gene: TRBV6-5
abundance: NA
j_gene: TRBJ2-1
d_gene: TRBD2
CDR3aa: CASTFLAGLNNEQFF
CDR3nt: TGTGCCAGCACATTCCTAGCGGGGTTAAACAATGAGCAGTTCTTC

v_gene: TRBV7-9
abundance: NA
j_gene: TRBJ1-1
d_gene: TRBD1
CDR3aa: CASSARKTGGGTEAFF
CDR3nt: TGTGCCAGCAGCGCCCGAAAGACAGGGGGTGGTACTGAAGCTTTCTTT

v_gene: TRBV6-5
abundance: NA
j_gene: TRBJ2-7
d_gene: TRBD1
CDR3aa: CASSLDRDYEQYF
CDR3nt: TGTGCCAGCAGTCTAGACAGGGACTACGAGCAGTACTTC

v_gene: TRBV7-9
abundance: NA
j_gene: TRBJ2-1
d_gene: TRBD2
CDR3aa: CASSLGASGEPEQFF
CDR3nt: TGTGCCAGCAGCTTAGGGGCTAGCGGGGAGCCTGAGCAGTTCTTC

v_gene: TRBV3-1/TRBV3-2
abundance: NA
j_gene: TRBJ2-3
d_gene: NA
CDR3aa: CASSLQGSDTQYF
CDR3nt: TGTGCCAGCAGCTTACAGGGTTCAGATACGCAGTATTTT

v_gene: TRBV7-6
abundance: NA
j_gene: TRBJ2-7
d_gene: NA
CDR3aa: CASSRRDGPYEQYF
CDR3nt: TGTGCCAGCAGCCGGAGGGACGGACCCTACGAGCAGTACTTC

v_gene: TRBV9
abundance: NA
j_gene: TRBJ1-4
d_gene: NA
CDR3aa: CASSVRGDPNEKLFF
CDR3nt: TGTGCCAGCAGCGTACGGGGAGACCCTAATGAAAAACTGTTTTTT

v_gene: TRBV2
abundance: NA
j_gene: TRBJ2-1
d_gene: TRBD2
CDR3aa: CASSDPGTSGFPSYNEQFF
CDR3nt: TGTGCCAGCAGTGACCCCGGGACTAGCGGCTTTCCCTCCTACAATGAGCAGTTCTTC

v_gene: TRBV27
abundance: NA
j_gene: TRBJ1-4
d_gene: NA
CDR3aa: CASSLSRAPTRNEKLFF
CDR3nt: TGTGCCAGCAGTTTATCCAGGGCTCCTACCCGTAATGAAAAACTGTTTTTT

v_gene: TRBV9
abundance: once
j_gene: TRBJ2-5
d_gene: TRBD1
CDR3aa: CASSVADRGETQYF
CDR3nt: TGTGCCAGCAGCGTAGCCGACAGGGGAGAGACCCAGTACTTC

v_gene: TRBV7-8
abundance: NA
j_gene: TRBJ2-5
d_gene: TRBD2
CDR3aa: CASSLAGGYETQYF
CDR3nt: TGTGCCAGCAGCTTAGCGGGGGGGTACGAGACCCAGTACTTC

v_gene: TRBV7-2
abundance: NA
j_gene: TRBJ1-2
d_gene: TRBD1
CDR3aa: CASSLVGQIYGYTF
CDR3nt: TGTGCCAGCAGCTTAGTGGGACAGATCTATGGCTACACCTTC

v_gene: TRBV3-1/TRBV3-2
abundance: NA
j_gene: TRBJ2-1
d_gene: TRBD2
CDR3aa: CASSQAQGLAGYEQFF
CDR3nt: TGTGCCAGCAGCCAAGCGCAAGGACTAGCGGGTTATGAGCAGTTCTTC

v_gene: TRBV10-3
abundance: NA
j_gene: TRBJ2-7
d_gene: TRBD2
CDR3aa: CAIRPAGVTTYEQYF
CDR3nt: TGTGCCATCAGGCCAGCGGGGGTAACCACCTACGAGCAGTACTTC

v_gene: TRBV15
abundance: NA
j_gene: TRBJ1-5
d_gene: NA
CDR3aa: CATSRETNQPQHF
CDR3nt: TGTGCCACCAGCAGAGAGACAAATCAGCCCCAGCATTTT

v_gene: TRBV18
abundance: NA
j_gene: TRBJ1-2
d_gene: NA
CDR3aa: CASSRGQGSPQVSGYTF
CDR3nt: TGTGCCAGCTCACGGGGCCAGGGGAGTCCTCAGGTCTCTGGCTACACCTTC

v_gene: TRBV7-2
abundance: NA
j_gene: TRBJ2-2
d_gene: TRBD2
CDR3aa: CASSLALAGGQYTGELFF
CDR3nt: TGTGCCAGCAGCTTAGCACTAGCGGGGGGTCAATATACCGGGGAGCTGTTTTTT

v_gene: TRBV5-6
abundance: NA
j_gene: TRBJ2-7
d_gene: NA
CDR3aa: CASSIFKGLLSYEQYF
CDR3nt: TGTGCCAGCAGCATCTTCAAGGGACTTCTCTCCTACGAGCAGTACTTC

v_gene: TRBV15
abundance: NA
j_gene: TRBJ2-5
d_gene: NA
CDR3aa: CATSRNIETQYF
CDR3nt: TGTGCCACCAGCAGAAACATTGAGACCCAGTACTTC

v_gene: TRBV5-4
abundance: NA
j_gene: TRBJ1-2
d_gene: TRBD1
CDR3aa: CASSPGGLGGSYGYTF
CDR3nt: TGTGCCAGCAGCCCGGGTGGGCTAGGGGGCAGCTATGGCTACACCTTC

v_gene: TRBV7-8
abundance: NA
j_gene: TRBJ2-1
d_gene: NA
CDR3aa: CASSNPGAAEFF
CDR3nt: TGTGCCAGCAGCAACCCCGGCGCGGCGGAGTTCTTC

v_gene: TRBV19
abundance: NA
j_gene: TRBJ2-1
d_gene: TRBD2
CDR3aa: CASSPPLADRSYNEQFF
CDR3nt: TGTGCCAGTAGCCCACCACTAGCGGATCGCTCCTACAATGAGCAGTTCTTC

v_gene: TRBV5-1
abundance: NA
j_gene: TRBJ2-2
d_gene: NA
CDR3aa: CASSLEAGITAGELFF
CDR3nt: TGCGCCAGCAGCTTGGAGGCAGGGATTACGGCCGGGGAGCTGTTTTTT